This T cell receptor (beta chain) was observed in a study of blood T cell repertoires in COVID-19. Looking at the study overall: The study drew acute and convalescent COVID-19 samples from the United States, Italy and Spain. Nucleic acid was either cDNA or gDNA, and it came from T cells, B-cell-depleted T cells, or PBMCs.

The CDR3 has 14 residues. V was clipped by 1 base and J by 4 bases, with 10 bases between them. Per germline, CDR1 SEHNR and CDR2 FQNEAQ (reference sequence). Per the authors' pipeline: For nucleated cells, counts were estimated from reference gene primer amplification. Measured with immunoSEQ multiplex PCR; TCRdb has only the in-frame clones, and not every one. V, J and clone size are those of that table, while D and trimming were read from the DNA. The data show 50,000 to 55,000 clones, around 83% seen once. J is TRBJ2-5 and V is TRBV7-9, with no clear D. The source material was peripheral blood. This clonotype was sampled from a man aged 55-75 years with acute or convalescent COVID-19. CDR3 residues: CASSLDGSSETQYF. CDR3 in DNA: TGTGCCAGCAGCTTAGATGGTAGTTCAGAGACCCAGTACTTC. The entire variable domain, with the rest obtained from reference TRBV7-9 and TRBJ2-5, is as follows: DTGVSQNPRHKITKRGQNVTFRCDPISEHNRLYWYRQTLGQGPEFLTYFQNEAQLEKSRLLSDRFSAERPKGSFSTLEIQRTEQGDSAMYLCASSLDGSSETQYFGPGTRLLVL.